A single sample gave rise to the 21 T cell receptor beta chains below, sequenced in a study of TIL therapy for anti-PD-1-resistant metastatic lung cancer. The libraries were made with immunoSEQ v3. TCRdb's copy holds only in-frame clones and misses some; the assay was immunoSEQ multiplex PCR. Among more than 9,500 clones listed, over 70% were seen once. Time point specified: pre-treatment sample, taken before nivolumab and TIL therapy. The starting material was blood, obtained at baseline. Every receptor here comes from a person aged 25 to 85 with non-small cell lung cancer.

The rearrangement uses TRBV5-4 and TRBJ2-3, with 9 bases fitting TRBD2. Germline V gene lookup returns CDR1 SGHNT and CDR2 YYREEE (reference sequence). The CDR3 sequence is 17 residues long. V was clipped by 4 bases and J by 5 bases; unmatched bases: 14. This CDR3 is CASSPSGAGGPIDTQYF. The CDR3 DNA sequence: TGTGCCAGCAGCCCCTCGGGGGCGGGAGGGCCCATAGATACGCAGTATTTT.

This clone has more than one count but fewer than ten. CDR3 loop: CASSLGRDTQYF. DNA for the CDR3: TGTGCCAGCAGCTTAGGGCGGGATACGCAGTATTTT. V usage is TRBV7-9 and J usage is TRBJ2-3; D remains ambiguous. Deletions cut 1 base from V and 6 bases from J, with 5 bases between. Per germline, CDR1 SEHNR and CDR2 FQNEAQ (reference sequence). This CDR3 region has 12 residues.

The chain has TRBV11-2 and TRBJ2-5, with a weak D call TRBD1 (6 bases). The CDR3 totals 15 residues. Trimming pared 5 bases from V and 11 bases from J, leaving 24 bases between. CDR1 and CDR2 from the germline V gene are SGHAT and FQNNGV. CDR3 DNA sequence: TGTGCCAGCAGCGTGGACAGCTTGACCGTGGGAACGCAGTACTTC. Translating it yields CASSVDSLTVGTQYF. The full variable domain, in which reference TRBV11-2 and TRBJ2-5 provide the parts outside the CDR3, is EAGVAQSPRYKIIEKRQSVAFWCNPISGHATLYWYQQILGQGPKLLIQFQNNGVVDDSQLPKDRFSAERLKGVDSTLKIQPAKLEDSAVYLCASSVDSLTVGTQYFGPGTRLLVL.

CDR3 nucleotide sequence: TGTGCCAGTAGTATTTACGCGAGATACAATGAGCAGTTCTTC. Translated: CASSIYARYNEQFF. The chain employs TRBV19 and TRBJ2-1, with D uncertain. Germline CDR1 reads LNHDA; CDR2 reads SQIVND (reference sequence). The CDR3 contains 14 residues. Trimming left V 3 bases short and J 4 bases short, with 10 bases between.

V and J are TRBV6-5 and TRBJ1-6; tentative D call: TRBD1 (5 bases). Trimming shortened V by 6 bases and J by 9 bases, and 12 bases separated the two germline ends. The CDR3 spans 13 residues. Germline V gene data show CDR1 as MNHEY and CDR2 as SVGAGI. The CDR3 bases are TGTGCCAGCAGCAGGGCCGCCGGTTCACCCCTCCACTTT. It specifies CASSRAAGSPLHF.

In its sample, this clone was seen a few times. This chain links TRBV5-5 with TRBJ1-5; TRBD1 agrees at 9 bases. The junction had 3 bases not matched to a gene; V was cut back by 4 bases and J by 1 base. The CDR3 is made up of 15 amino acids. The V gene's germline CDR1 is SGHKS and CDR2 YYEKEE (reference sequence). The CDR3 protein is CASSEQGASNQPQHF. The CDR3 DNA reads as TGTGCCAGCAGCGAACAGGGGGCGAGCAATCAGCCCCAGCATTTT.

The chain uses TRBV27 and TRBJ1-1; a weak D match, TRBD1 (6 bases). This CDR3 comprises 17 residues. Germline CDR1 reads MNHEY; CDR2 reads SMNVEV (reference sequence). Deletions cut 5 bases from V and 0 bases from J, with 19 bases between. The CDR3 region has the DNA TGTGCCAGCAGTCTGCGCCTCTCGGGGGCGGTGAACACTGAAGCTTTCTTT. Translated: CASSLRLSGAVNTEAFF.

The V and J genes are TRBV2 and TRBJ1-1, with D perhaps TRBD1 (6 bases). The germline V gene encodes CDR1 SNHLY and CDR2 FYNNEI. The V end was cut by 6 bases, the J end by 5 bases, with 13 bases between. CDR3 length: 13 amino acids. The CDR3, as DNA: TGTGCCAGCAGCGTGGCAGGGGTGACTGAAGCTTTCTTT. It yields the protein CASSVAGVTEAFF.

The V call is TRBV7-8, the J call TRBJ2-1; possibly TRBD2 for D (6 bases). V gave up 0 bases and J gave up 8 bases, with 11 bases separating them. Germline V lookup: CDR1 SGHVS, CDR2 FQNEAQ. The CDR3 is 14 amino acids. The CDR3 DNA sequence: TGTGCCAGCAGCTTAGCGGGAGGTGTATATGAGCAGTTCTTC. It specifies CASSLAGGVYEQFF.

The rearrangement uses TRBV11-2 and TRBJ2-3, with 8 bases identical to TRBD2. From germline, CDR1 is SGHAT and CDR2 FQNNGV. Trimming took 1 base from V and 4 from J; bases not matched to a gene: 13. The CDR3 runs 18 residues. CDR3 sequence reads: CASSLVLSWLAGPDTQYF. CDR3 DNA: TGTGCCAGCAGCTTAGTTCTTAGCTGGCTAGCGGGCCCAGATACGCAGTATTTT.

The chain recombines TRBV6-5 with TRBJ2-7, with 12 bases matching TRBD1. The CDR3 loop spans 15 amino acids. The V and J ends lost 6 bases and 5 bases, in that order; junction bases with no gene match: 8. CDR1 MNHEY and CDR2 SVGAGI come from the germline V gene. CDR3 in DNA: TGTGCCAGCAGCCCCCTGGGACAGGGGGCTCACGAGCAGTACTTC. Its protein is CASSPLGQGAHEQYF.

There are a few counts of this clone. Written as DNA, the CDR3 is TGTGCCAGCAGTCCCCCGGATACGAATACGCAGTATTTT. The encoded protein is CASSPPDTNTQYF. This chain connects TRBV27 to TRBJ2-3; D is unclear. CDR3 length: 13 amino acids. Trimming cost V 5 bases and J 7 bases, with 13 bases left between them. Germline-derived CDR1 and CDR2 are MNHEY and SMNVEV (reference sequence).

The chain links TRBV19 to TRBJ2-2; TRBD1 is a possible D gene (6 bases). The germline gives CDR1 LNHDA, CDR2 SQIVND (reference sequence). The CDR3 sequence is 15 residues long. V lost 3 bases and J lost 4, with 12 bases in between. CDR3 loop: CASSMLDSSTGELFF. The CDR3 DNA sequence: TGTGCCAGTAGTATGTTGGACAGTTCCACCGGGGAGCTGTTTTTT.

The chain couples TRBV5-1 to TRBJ2-1; TRBD2 matches at 9 bases. After removal of 3 bases from V and 8 bases from J, the junction contained 9 bases not matched to a gene. The CDR3 has 15 residues. In germline, CDR1 is SGHRS, CDR2 YFSETQ. This CDR3 is CASSSLLAGVDEQFF. The DNA for the CDR3 is TGCGCCAGCAGCTCCTTACTAGCGGGCGTTGATGAGCAGTTCTTC.

The chain couples TRBV5-1 to TRBJ1-1; D might be TRBD1 (5 bases). Trimming removed 1 base at V and 0 bases at J, with 13 bases between. This CDR3 spans 16 amino acids. Germline CDR1 SGHRS, CDR2 YFSETQ. DNA of the CDR3: TGCGCCAGCAGCTTGTCAGGGAATCTCATGAACACTGAAGCTTTCTTT. The encoded protein is CASSLSGNLMNTEAFF.

This clone was seen just once. The chain is built from TRBV5-1 and TRBJ2-3, with 13 bases identical to TRBD2. Germline V lookup: CDR1 SGHRS, CDR2 YFSETQ. The CDR3 sequence is 17 residues long. The V gene end was trimmed by 4 bases and the J gene end by 2 bases; junction bases not matched to a gene: 7. For the CDR3, the DNA is TGCGCCAGCAGCCCGGGGACTAGCGGGGAAGACACAGATACGCAGTATTTT. It specifies CASSPGTSGEDTDTQYF.

This sequence joins TRBV6-1 and TRBJ2-1; no definite D call. The CDR3 is 14 amino acids. V gave up 8 bases and J gave up 2 bases, with 13 bases separating them. CDR1 MNHNS and CDR2 SASEGT come from the germline V gene. CDR3: CASRSDWAYNEQFF. CDR3 in DNA: TGTGCCAGCCGGTCGGATTGGGCCTACAATGAGCAGTTCTTC.

The chain combines TRBV9 with TRBJ2-1; tentative D call: TRBD2 (5 bases). The CDR3 loop spans 14 amino acids. Looked up from germline, CDR1 is SGDLS and CDR2 is YYNGEE. V gave up 0 bases and J gave up 6 bases, with 10 bases separating them. CDR3 amino acids: CASSVGGAANEQFF. In DNA form, the CDR3 reads TGTGCCAGCAGCGTAGGGGGAGCGGCCAATGAGCAGTTCTTC.

This chain connects TRBV11-2 to TRBJ2-1; TRBD2 matches 7 bases. Germline V gives CDR1 SGHAT, CDR2 FQNNGV. Trimming cost V 2 bases and J 3 bases; bases outside gene matches: 4. The length of the CDR3 is 15 residues. CDR3 DNA sequence: TGTGCCAGCAGCTTATTCGGGGGGATCTACAATGAGCAGTTCTTC. Residues: CASSLFGGIYNEQFF.

The chain has TRBV5-4 and TRBJ2-1; either TRBD1 or TRBD2 may fit D (5 bases each). The CDR3 covers 13 residues. The V end was cut by 4 bases, the J end by 10 bases, with 15 bases between. Germline assignment: CDR1 SGHNT and CDR2 YYREEE (reference sequence). Here the CDR3 DNA reads TGTGCCAGCAGCGGGTGGGGGTCGGGCGAGCAGTTCTTC. This codes for CASSGWGSGEQFF.

This clone was counted only a few times. The gene calls are TRBV5-5 and TRBJ1-1; a possible D gene is TRBD1 (6 bases). Deletions cut 4 bases from V and 1 base from J, with 8 bases between. The CDR3 length is 13 residues. Germline CDR1 reads SGHKS; CDR2 reads YYEKEE (reference sequence). The CDR3 loop reads CASSLTGNTEAFF. CDR3 DNA sequence: TGTGCCAGCAGCCTGACAGGGAACACTGAAGCTTTCTTT.